This entry lists 27 T cell receptor beta chains sequenced from one sample in a study of control samples from healthy donors and cancer patients. Clones were sequenced by immunoSEQ multiplex PCR, and TCRdb holds only the in-frame ones, with some missing. The sample contains about 100,000 clones, over 85% of which appear only once. Sample: blood. Receptors originate from a man aged 18 to 35 in good health.

The CDR3 is CASSIAGGPAYNEQFF. CDR3 in DNA: TGTGCCAGTAGTATCGCGGGAGGGCCCGCCTACAATGAGCAGTTCTTC. This rearrangement joins TRBV19 to TRBJ2-1; 9 bases align to TRBD2. Germline V gene lookup returns CDR1 LNHDA and CDR2 SQIVND (reference sequence). V was clipped by 3 bases and J by 2 bases; unmatched bases: 5. The CDR3 runs 16 residues.

V and J are TRBV28 and TRBJ1-2; weak D call: TRBD1 (6 bases). This CDR3 contains 12 residues. The V end was cut by 8 bases, the J end by 8 bases, with 15 bases between. Germline V gene data show CDR1 as MDHEN and CDR2 as SYDVKM. The CDR3 here is CASLNTGIGYTF. The CDR3 bases are TGTGCCAGCCTAAATACAGGGATCGGCTACACCTTC.

The chain recombines TRBV5-1 with TRBJ2-3, with 12 nucleotides matching TRBD2. After removal of 5 bases from V and 3 bases from J, the junction contained 4 bases not matched to a gene. This CDR3 spans 15 amino acids. The germline gives CDR1 SGHRS, CDR2 YFSETQ. The CDR3 region is CASRALAGGTDTQYF. The CDR3 nucleotides are TGCGCCAGCAGAGCCCTAGCGGGAGGGACAGATACGCAGTATTTT.

CDR3 DNA sequence: TGCGCCAGCAGCCCCGAGCAAGAGACCCAGTACTTC. Amino acids: CASSPEQETQYF. The chain couples TRBV4-1 to TRBJ2-5; D unresolved. V gave up 4 bases and J gave up 2 bases, with 5 bases separating them. Germline V gene lookup returns CDR1 MGHRA and CDR2 YSYEKL. The CDR3 consists of 12 residues.

The chain has TRBV30 and TRBJ1-1; D unresolved. Per germline, CDR1 GTSNPN and CDR2 SVGIG (reference sequence). This CDR3 spans 12 amino acids. Deletions cut 2 bases from V and 3 bases from J, with 7 bases between. CDR3: CAWSQGHTEAFF. CDR3 coding DNA: TGTGCCTGGAGTCAAGGGCACACTGAAGCTTTCTTT.

This clone was counted once. The CDR3 DNA reads TGTGCCAGCAGTTTCATTCTAGACCGAGGGGAGCAGTTCTTC. Its translation is CASSFILDRGEQFF. This chain connects TRBV27 to TRBJ2-1, with a tentative D call TRBD2 (5 bases). Trimming removed 3 bases at V and 10 bases at J, with 16 bases between. In germline, CDR1 is MNHEY, CDR2 SMNVEV (reference sequence). The CDR3 consists of 14 residues.

The chain employs TRBV19 and TRBJ1-6; maybe TRBD1 (5 bases). The V and J ends lost 6 bases and 9 bases respectively, with 15 bases between them. CDR1 and CDR2 from the germline V gene are LNHDA and SQIVND (reference sequence). CDR3 length: 14 amino acids. Written as DNA, the CDR3 is TGTGCCAGTAGCTTCCGGGACTCCTCTTCACCCCTCCACTTT. Translation gives CASSFRDSSSPLHF.

The V and J genes are TRBV5-8 and TRBJ1-1; tentative D call: TRBD1 (5 bases). Germline loops: CDR1 SGHTS, CDR2 YDEGEE. With 0 bases removed from V and 8 bases from J, the gap between germline ends came to 11 bases. This CDR3 has 13 amino acids. The CDR3 loop is CASSLGGGREAFF. Here the CDR3 DNA reads TGTGCCAGCAGCTTGGGGGGGGGTCGCGAAGCTTTCTTT.

J is TRBJ1-1 and V is TRBV7-9; 8 bases are shared with TRBD1. The CDR3 spans 13 residues. CDR1 is SEHNR, CDR2 FQNEAQ, per germline (reference sequence). The junction had 16 bases not matched to a gene; V was cut back by 8 bases and J by 14 bases. In nucleotides, the CDR3 is TGTGCCAGCGGGGGCCCACAGGGGGGCGGTTTGTTCTTT. Translated, it gives CASGGPQGGGLFF.

The chain carries TRBV11-2 and TRBJ1-2, with D unclear. The CDR3 contains 15 residues. Looked up from germline, CDR1 is SGHAT and CDR2 is FQNNGV. Trimming took off 5 bases at V and 4 bases at J, with 17 bases between the two ends. The CDR3 nucleotides read TGTGCCAGCAGCAAAGTACGTGAAGAAGGCTATGGCTACACCTTC. Translated: CASSKVREEGYGYTF.

This rearrangement joins TRBV5-3 to TRBJ2-1; TRBD2 aligns across 12 bases. TRBV5-3 is recorded as an ORF, its role being uncertain. V dropped 4 bases and J dropped 3; count of bases not matched to a gene: 11. This CDR3 spans 18 amino acids. This CDR3 reads CARSKTSGRRSYYNEQFF. CDR3 sequence (DNA): TGTGCCAGAAGCAAGACTAGCGGGAGAAGGAGTTACTACAATGAGCAGTTCTTC.

The rearrangement joins TRBV7-9 to TRBJ1-4; D not certain. The V end was cut by 5 bases, the J end by 3 bases, with 22 bases between. The CDR3 is made up of 18 amino acids. In germline, CDR1 is SEHNR, CDR2 FQNEAQ (reference sequence). CDR3 DNA sequence: TGTGCCAGCAGCGTATCACGAGGGTCCGAAGATGCTAATGAAAAACTGTTTTTT. Protein: CASSVSRGSEDANEKLFF.

This chain joins TRBV4-1 and TRBJ1-5; D might be TRBD1 (6 bases). Germline lookup yields CDR1 MGHRA and CDR2 YSYEKL. Trimming took 4 bases from V and 4 from J, leaving 11 bases between them. The CDR3 runs to 14 residues. The CDR3 sequence: CASSRERGNQPQHF. The CDR3 DNA follows: TGCGCCAGCAGCCGCGAGAGGGGGAATCAGCCCCAGCATTTT.

This chain joins TRBV29-1 and TRBJ2-7; the D is unclear. Germline assignment: CDR1 SQVTM and CDR2 ANQGSEA. Trimming removed 7 bases from V and 2 bases from J, with 12 bases in between. The CDR3 sequence is 12 residues long. CDR3 region: CSGMAATYEQYF. In DNA, the CDR3 is TGCAGCGGAATGGCCGCGACCTACGAGCAGTACTTC.

J is TRBJ2-7 and V is TRBV3-1 (or the pseudogene TRBV3-2); 8 bases line up with TRBD2. CDR1 is LGHDT, CDR2 YNNKEL, per germline (reference sequence). V gave up 1 base and J gave up 3 bases; unmatched junction bases: 5. There are 15 residues in the CDR3. CDR3 nucleotide sequence: TGTGCCAGCAGCCAAGGGTCGGGGGGGGTCTACGAGCAGTACTTC. Translation: CASSQGSGGVYEQYF.

The chain joins TRBV2 to TRBJ1-2; D call uncertain. CDR1 is SNHLY, CDR2 FYNNEI, per germline. This CDR3 has 12 amino acids. The V gene lost 10 bases and the J gene lost 8 bases, with 17 bases spanning the gap. This chain's CDR3 is CATLGAAGGYTF. In nucleotides, the CDR3 is TGTGCCACCTTGGGTGCCGCGGGCGGCTACACCTTC.

The rearrangement uses TRBV7-9 and TRBJ1-1; D remains unclear. The V end lost 0 bases, the J end lost 7 bases, and 3 bases lay between the germline ends. Germline V gene lookup returns CDR1 SEHNR and CDR2 FQNEAQ (reference sequence). The CDR3 runs to 11 residues. The CDR3 DNA is TGTGCCAGCAGCTTAGCTGTTGAAGCTTTCTTT. This encodes CASSLAVEAFF.

The rearrangement uses TRBV4-1 and TRBJ1-5; tentative D call: TRBD1 (6 bases). Germline CDR1 and CDR2: MGHRA and YSYEKL. The ends were cut back, 8 bases at V and 4 bases at J, with 9 bases in the middle. This CDR3 has 12 residues. CDR3 DNA sequence: TGCGCCAGCGGACAGATTAATCAGCCCCAGCATTTT. This translates into CASGQINQPQHF.

V gene TRBV6-4 combines with J gene TRBJ1-1, with no clear D. From germline, CDR1 is MRHNA and CDR2 SNTAGT. The CDR3 is 13 residues long. V gave up 5 bases and J gave up 1 base, with 8 bases separating them. The CDR3 is CASSSTANTEAFF. CDR3 DNA sequence: TGTGCCAGCAGTTCTACAGCGAACACTGAAGCTTTCTTT.

V usage is TRBV9 and J usage is TRBJ1-1; TRBD1 might be the D (6 bases). CDR3 size: 16 residues. The germline CDR1 and CDR2 sequences are SGDLS and YYNGEE. V was clipped by 4 bases and J by 0 bases, with 16 bases between them. CDR3 DNA: TGTGCCAGCAGCTTTATGGTAGGGGGGCTGAACACTGAAGCTTTCTTT. It translates to CASSFMVGGLNTEAFF.

This clone has just one count. The CDR3 region has the DNA TGTGCCAGCAGCTTCCGGACAGGGACCGATACGCAGTATTTT. It specifies CASSFRTGTDTQYF. The chain links TRBV5-8 to TRBJ2-3, with 8 bases identical to TRBD1. Trimming at V came to 2 bases and at J to 6 bases, leaving 5 bases not matched to a gene. The CDR3 covers 14 residues. CDR1 SGHTS and CDR2 YDEGEE come from the germline V gene.

The genes are TRBV15 and TRBJ2-7; TRBD2 might be the D (5 bases). V dropped 0 bases and J dropped 2 bases, with 11 bases sitting between them. The CDR3 is made up of 15 amino acids. The germline gives CDR1 LNHNV, CDR2 YYDKDF (reference sequence). CDR3 amino acids: CATSRELDGAYEQYF. The CDR3 nucleotides read TGTGCCACCAGCAGAGAACTAGACGGAGCCTACGAGCAGTACTTC.

This clone has a single count. In DNA form, the CDR3 reads TGTGCCCACCGGGGGACCTACCAAGCTTTCTTT. This sequence encodes CAHRGTYQAFF. This chain uses TRBV2 with TRBJ1-1; maybe TRBD1 (5 bases). Germline-derived CDR1 and CDR2 are SNHLY and FYNNEI. Trimming shortened V by 11 bases and J by 9 bases, and 16 bases separated the two germline ends. The CDR3 sequence is 11 residues long.

The J gene is TRBJ1-1, the V gene TRBV9; D remains ambiguous. Germline V gives CDR1 SGDLS, CDR2 YYNGEE. CDR3 length equals 13 residues. Trimming removed 0 bases from V and 1 base from J, with 4 bases in between. The CDR3 spells CASSVAWNTEAFF. The CDR3 nucleotides read TGTGCCAGCAGCGTAGCATGGAACACTGAAGCTTTCTTT.

The chain joins TRBV10-3 to TRBJ2-7, with 7 positions matching TRBD1. The CDR3 totals 13 residues. Germline values: CDR1 ENHRY, CDR2 SYGVKD. V trimming: 6 bases; J trimming: 0 bases; junction bases outside the gene matches: 2. The CDR3 nucleotides are TGTGCCATCAGGACAGGGAGCTCCTACGAGCAGTACTTC. Its protein product is CAIRTGSSYEQYF.

The genes are TRBV11-2 and TRBJ1-4; D call uncertain. V lost 1 base, J lost 10 bases, and 4 bases lay in between. Looked up from germline, CDR1 is SGHAT and CDR2 is FQNNGV. The CDR3 contains 11 residues. The chain's CDR3 is CASSLVGKLFF. The DNA for the CDR3 is TGTGCCAGCAGCTTAGTAGGAAAACTGTTTTTT.

This chain joins TRBV29-1 and TRBJ1-2; D may be TRBD1 (6 bases). The germline V gene encodes CDR1 SQVTM and CDR2 ANQGSEA. Trimming pared 7 bases from V and 7 bases from J, leaving 22 bases between. CDR3 length: 14 amino acids. The CDR3, as DNA: TGCAGCGCACGAGGGGGGCAGGCCTTCGGTGGCTACACCTTC. Its translation is CSARGGQAFGGYTF.